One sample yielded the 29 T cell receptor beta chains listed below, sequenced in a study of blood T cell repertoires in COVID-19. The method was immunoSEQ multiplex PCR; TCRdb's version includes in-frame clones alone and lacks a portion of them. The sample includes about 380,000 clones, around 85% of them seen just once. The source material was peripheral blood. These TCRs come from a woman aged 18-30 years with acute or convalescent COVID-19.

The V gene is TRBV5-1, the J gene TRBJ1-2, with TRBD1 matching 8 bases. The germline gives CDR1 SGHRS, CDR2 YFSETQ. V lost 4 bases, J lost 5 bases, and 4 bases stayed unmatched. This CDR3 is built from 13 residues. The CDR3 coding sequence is TGCGCCAGCAGCACCGACAGGGGATATGGCTACACCTTC. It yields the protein CASSTDRGYGYTF.

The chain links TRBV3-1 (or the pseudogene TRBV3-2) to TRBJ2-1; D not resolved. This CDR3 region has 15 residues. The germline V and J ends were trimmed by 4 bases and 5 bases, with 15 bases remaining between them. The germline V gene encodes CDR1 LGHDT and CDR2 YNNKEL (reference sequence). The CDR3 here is CASSPSPRLHNEQFF. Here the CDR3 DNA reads TGTGCCAGCAGCCCAAGTCCTCGACTTCACAATGAGCAGTTCTTC.

This chain's CDR3 is CASSLDTRGYSPLHF. The CDR3 DNA reads as TGTGCCAGCAGCTTAGATACGCGGGGATATTCACCCCTCCACTTT. The chain employs TRBV11-2 and TRBJ1-6; D is unclear. The germline V gene has CDR1 SGHAT and CDR2 FQNNGV. Between the trimmed V and J ends, which lost 0 bases and 8 bases, there was a span of 11 bases. This CDR3 is 15 amino acids long.

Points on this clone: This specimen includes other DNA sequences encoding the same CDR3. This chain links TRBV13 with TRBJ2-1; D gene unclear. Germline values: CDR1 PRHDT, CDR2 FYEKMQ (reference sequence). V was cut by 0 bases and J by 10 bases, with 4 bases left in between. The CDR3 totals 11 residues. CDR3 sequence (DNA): TGTGCCAGCAGCTTAGGCGGGGAGCAGTTCTTC. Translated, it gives CASSLGGEQFF. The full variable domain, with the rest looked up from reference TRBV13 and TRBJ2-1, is AAGVIQSPRHLIKEKRETATLKCYPIPRHDTVYWYQQGPGQDPQFLISFYEKMQSDKGSIPDRFSAQQFSDYHSELNMSSLELGDSALYFCASSLGGEQFFGPGTRLTVL.

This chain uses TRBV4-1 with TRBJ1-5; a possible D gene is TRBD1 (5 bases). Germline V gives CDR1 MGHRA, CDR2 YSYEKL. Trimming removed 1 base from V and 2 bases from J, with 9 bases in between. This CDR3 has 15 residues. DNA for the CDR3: TGCGCCAGCAGCCAAGTACAGGTGGGCAATCAGCCCCAGCATTTT. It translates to CASSQVQVGNQPQHF.

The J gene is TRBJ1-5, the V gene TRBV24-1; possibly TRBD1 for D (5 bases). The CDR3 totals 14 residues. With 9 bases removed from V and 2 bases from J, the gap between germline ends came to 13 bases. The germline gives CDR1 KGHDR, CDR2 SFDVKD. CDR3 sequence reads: CATFGGLGNQPQHF. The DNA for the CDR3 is TGTGCCACCTTCGGGGGGTTGGGCAATCAGCCCCAGCATTTT.

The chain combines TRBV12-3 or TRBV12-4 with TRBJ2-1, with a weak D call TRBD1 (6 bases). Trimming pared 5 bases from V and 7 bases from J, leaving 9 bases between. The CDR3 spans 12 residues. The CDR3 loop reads CASSPTGNEQFF. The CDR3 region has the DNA TGTGCCAGCAGTCCGACAGGAAATGAGCAGTTCTTC.

CDR3: CASKIQGGTNTEAFF. As DNA, the CDR3 is TGCGCCAGCAAAATTCAGGGGGGCACGAACACTGAAGCTTTCTTT. The chain recombines TRBV10-2 with TRBJ1-1, with 7 positions matching TRBD1. Trimming took 7 bases from V and 1 from J; bases not matched to a gene: 9. CDR1 and CDR2 (germline): WSHSY, SAAADI. This CDR3 spans 15 amino acids.

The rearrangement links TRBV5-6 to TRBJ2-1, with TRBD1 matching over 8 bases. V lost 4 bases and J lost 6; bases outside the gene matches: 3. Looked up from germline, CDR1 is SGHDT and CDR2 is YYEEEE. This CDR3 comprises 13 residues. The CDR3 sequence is CASSRDRFNEQFF. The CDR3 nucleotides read TGTGCCAGCAGCCGGGACAGGTTCAATGAGCAGTTCTTC.

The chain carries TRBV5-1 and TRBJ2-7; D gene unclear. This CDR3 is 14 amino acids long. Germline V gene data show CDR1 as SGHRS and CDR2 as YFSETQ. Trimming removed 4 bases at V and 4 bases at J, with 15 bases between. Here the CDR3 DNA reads TGCGCCAGCAGCCCAACCAGGTCGATATACGAGCAGTACTTC. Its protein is CASSPTRSIYEQYF.

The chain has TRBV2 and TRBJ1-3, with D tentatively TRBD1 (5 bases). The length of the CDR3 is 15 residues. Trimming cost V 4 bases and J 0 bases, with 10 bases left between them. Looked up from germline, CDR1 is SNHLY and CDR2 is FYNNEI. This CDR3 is CASSGAGTSGNTIYF. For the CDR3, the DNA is TGTGCCAGCAGTGGGGCGGGGACCTCTGGAAACACCATATATTTT.

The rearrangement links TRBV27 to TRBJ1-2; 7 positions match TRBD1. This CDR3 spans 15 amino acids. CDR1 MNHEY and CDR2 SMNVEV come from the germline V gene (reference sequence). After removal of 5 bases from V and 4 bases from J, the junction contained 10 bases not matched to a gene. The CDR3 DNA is TGTGCCAGCAGTCCGGACAGAGGGGGCCTCTATGGCTACACCTTC. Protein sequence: CASSPDRGGLYGYTF.

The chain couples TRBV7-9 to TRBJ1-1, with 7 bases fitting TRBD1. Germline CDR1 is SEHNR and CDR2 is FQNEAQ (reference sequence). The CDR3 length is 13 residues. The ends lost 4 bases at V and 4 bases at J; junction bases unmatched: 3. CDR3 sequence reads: CASSSGQFTEAFF. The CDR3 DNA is TGTGCCAGCAGCTCGGGACAGTTCACTGAAGCTTTCTTT.

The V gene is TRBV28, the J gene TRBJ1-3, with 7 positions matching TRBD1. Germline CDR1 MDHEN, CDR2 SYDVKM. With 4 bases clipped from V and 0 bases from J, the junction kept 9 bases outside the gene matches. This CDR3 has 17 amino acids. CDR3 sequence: CASSSRTGGYSGNTIYF. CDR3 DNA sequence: TGTGCCAGCAGTTCTAGGACAGGAGGCTACTCTGGAAACACCATATATTTT. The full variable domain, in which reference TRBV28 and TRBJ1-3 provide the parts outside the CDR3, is DVKVTQSSRYLVKRTGEKVFLECVQDMDHENMFWYRQDPGLGLRLIYFSYDVKMKEKGDIPEGYSVSREKKERFSLILESASTNQTSMYLCASSSRTGGYSGNTIYFGEGSWLTVV.

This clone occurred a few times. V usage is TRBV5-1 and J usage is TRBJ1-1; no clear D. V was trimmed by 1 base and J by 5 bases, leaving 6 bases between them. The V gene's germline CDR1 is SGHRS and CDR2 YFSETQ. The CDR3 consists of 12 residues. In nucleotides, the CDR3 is TGCGCCAGCAGCTTGTCGGGTACTGAAGCTTTCTTT. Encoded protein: CASSLSGTEAFF.

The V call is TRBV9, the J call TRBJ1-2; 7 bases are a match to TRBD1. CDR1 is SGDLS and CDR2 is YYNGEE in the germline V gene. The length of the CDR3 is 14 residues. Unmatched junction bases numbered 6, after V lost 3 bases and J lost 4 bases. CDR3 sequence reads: CASSAVDRSYGYTF. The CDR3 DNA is TGTGCCAGCAGCGCGGTGGACAGGTCCTATGGCTACACCTTC.

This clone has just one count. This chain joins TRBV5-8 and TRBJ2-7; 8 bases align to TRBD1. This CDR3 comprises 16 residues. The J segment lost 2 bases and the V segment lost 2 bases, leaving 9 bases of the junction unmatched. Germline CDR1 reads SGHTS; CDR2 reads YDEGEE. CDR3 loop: CASSFYRDRRTYEQYF. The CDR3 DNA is TGTGCCAGCAGCTTCTACCGGGACAGGCGAACCTACGAGCAGTACTTC. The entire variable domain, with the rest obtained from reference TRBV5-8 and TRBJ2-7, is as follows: EAGVTQSPTHLIKTRGQQATLRCSPISGHTSVYWYQQALGLGLQFLLWYDEGEERNRGNFPPRFSGRQFPNYSSELNVNALELEDSALYLCASSFYRDRRTYEQYFGPGTRLTVT.

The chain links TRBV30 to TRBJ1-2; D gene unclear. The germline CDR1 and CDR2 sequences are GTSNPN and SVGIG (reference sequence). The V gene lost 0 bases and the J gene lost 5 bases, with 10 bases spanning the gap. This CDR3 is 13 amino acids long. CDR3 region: CAWSVPGGYGYTF. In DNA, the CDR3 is TGTGCCTGGAGTGTACCGGGAGGGTATGGCTACACCTTC.

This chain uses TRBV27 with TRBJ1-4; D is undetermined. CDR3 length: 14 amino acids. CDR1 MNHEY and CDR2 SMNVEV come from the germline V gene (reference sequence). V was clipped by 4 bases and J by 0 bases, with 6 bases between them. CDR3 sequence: CASSYVATNEKLFF. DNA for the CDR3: TGTGCCAGCAGTTACGTAGCAACTAATGAAAAACTGTTTTTT.

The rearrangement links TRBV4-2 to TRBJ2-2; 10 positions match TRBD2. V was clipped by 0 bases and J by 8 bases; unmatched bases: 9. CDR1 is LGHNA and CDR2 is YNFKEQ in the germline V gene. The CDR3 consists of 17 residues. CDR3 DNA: TGTGCCAGCAGCCAAGATGGGGCTAGCGGGAGCTGGGGGGAGCTGTTTTTT. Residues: CASSQDGASGSWGELFF.

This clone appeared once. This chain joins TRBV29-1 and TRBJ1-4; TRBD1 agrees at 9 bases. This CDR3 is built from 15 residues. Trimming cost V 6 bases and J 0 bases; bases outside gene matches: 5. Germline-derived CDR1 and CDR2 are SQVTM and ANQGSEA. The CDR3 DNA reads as TGCAGCGTCCAGACAGGGGGTGCAACTAATGAAAAACTGTTTTTT. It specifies CSVQTGGATNEKLFF. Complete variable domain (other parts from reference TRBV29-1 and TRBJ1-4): SAVISQKPSRDICQRGTSLTIQCQVDSQVTMMFWYRQQPGQSLTLIATANQGSEATYESGFVIDKFPISRPNLTFSTLTVSNMSPEDSSIYLCSVQTGGATNEKLFFGSGTQLSVL.

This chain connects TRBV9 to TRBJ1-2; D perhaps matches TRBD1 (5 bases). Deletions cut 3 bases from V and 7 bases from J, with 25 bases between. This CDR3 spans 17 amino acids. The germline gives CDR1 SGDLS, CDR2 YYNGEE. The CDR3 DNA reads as TGTGCCAGCAGCGACCACCCGACGCCCGGGGAGGGGACTGGCTACACCTTC. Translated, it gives CASSDHPTPGEGTGYTF.

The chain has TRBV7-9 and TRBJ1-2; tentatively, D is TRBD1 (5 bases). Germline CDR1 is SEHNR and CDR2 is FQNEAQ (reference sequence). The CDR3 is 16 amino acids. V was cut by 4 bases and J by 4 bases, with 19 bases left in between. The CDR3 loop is CASSSTDGGKIYGYTF. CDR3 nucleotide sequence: TGTGCCAGCAGCTCCACGGATGGGGGGAAAATCTATGGCTACACCTTC.

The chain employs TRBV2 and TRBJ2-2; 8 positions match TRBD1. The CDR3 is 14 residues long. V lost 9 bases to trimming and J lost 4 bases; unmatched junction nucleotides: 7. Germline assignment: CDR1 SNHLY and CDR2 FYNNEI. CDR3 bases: TGTGCCAGTGCCCGGACAGGGCCCACCGGGGAGCTGTTTTTT. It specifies CASARTGPTGELFF. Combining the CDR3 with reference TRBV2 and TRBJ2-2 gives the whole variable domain EPEVTQTPSHQVTQMGQEVILRCVPISNHLYFYWYRQILGQKVEFLVSFYNNEISEKSEIFDDQFSVERPDGSNFTLKIRSTKLEDSAMYFCASARTGPTGELFFGEGSRLTVL.

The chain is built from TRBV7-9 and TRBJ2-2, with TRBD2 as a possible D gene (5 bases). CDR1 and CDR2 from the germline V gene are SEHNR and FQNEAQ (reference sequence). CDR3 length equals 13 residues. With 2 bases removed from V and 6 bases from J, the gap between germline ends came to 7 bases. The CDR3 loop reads CASSLNGAGELFF. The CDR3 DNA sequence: TGTGCCAGCAGCTTAAACGGGGCCGGGGAGCTGTTTTTT. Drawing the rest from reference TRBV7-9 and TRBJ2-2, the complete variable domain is DTGVSQNPRHKITKRGQNVTFRCDPISEHNRLYWYRQTLGQGPEFLTYFQNEAQLEKSRLLSDRFSAERPKGSFSTLEIQRTEQGDSAMYLCASSLNGAGELFFGEGSRLTVL.

CDR3 DNA sequence: TGTGCCAGCAGCTCGACAGGGAGTGGGGAGACCCAGTACTTC. It yields the protein CASSSTGSGETQYF. The V and J genes are TRBV5-6 and TRBJ2-5; 7 bases agree with TRBD1. V was clipped by 3 bases and J by 5 bases; unmatched bases: 7. Germline CDR1 and CDR2: SGHDT and YYEEEE. There are 14 residues in the CDR3.

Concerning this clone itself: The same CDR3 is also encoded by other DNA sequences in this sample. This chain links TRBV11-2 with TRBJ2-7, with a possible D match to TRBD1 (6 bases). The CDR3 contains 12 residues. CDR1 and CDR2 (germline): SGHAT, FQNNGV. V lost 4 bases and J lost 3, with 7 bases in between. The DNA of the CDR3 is TGTGCCAGCAGCTCACAGGGCTACGAGCAGTACTTC. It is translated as CASSSQGYEQYF.

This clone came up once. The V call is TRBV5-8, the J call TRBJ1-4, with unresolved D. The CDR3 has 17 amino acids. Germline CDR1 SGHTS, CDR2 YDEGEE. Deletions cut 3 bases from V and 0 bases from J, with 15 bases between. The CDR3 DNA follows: TGTGCCAGCAGCTCCCGGGAGGGCAGTGCAACTAATGAAAAACTGTTTTTT. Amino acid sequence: CASSSREGSATNEKLFF.

CDR3 DNA sequence: TGTGCCAGCAGCCCTATGACAGGGGAGGACTATGGCTACACCTTC. As protein: CASSPMTGEDYGYTF. V usage is TRBV5-4 and J usage is TRBJ1-2, with 8 bases that match TRBD1. Germline values: CDR1 SGHNT, CDR2 YYREEE (reference sequence). This CDR3 is built from 15 residues. V trimming: 4 bases; J trimming: 3 bases; junction bases outside the gene matches: 8.